This T cell receptor beta chain was obtained from a study of blood T cell repertoires in COVID-19. Trimming removed 2 bases from V and 1 base from J, with 8 bases in between. Germline CDR1 reads LGHDT; CDR2 reads YNNKEL (reference sequence). The CDR3 is 14 amino acids. Profiled with immunoSEQ multiplex PCR; TCRdb holds only in-frame clones, not every one. Of 300,000 to 450,000 clones in the sample, roughly 85% were seen once. Sequencing was done on a sample of peripheral blood. This rearrangement joins TRBV3-1 (or the pseudogene TRBV3-2) to TRBJ1-1, with D possibly being TRBD1 (6 bases). The sequence derives from a woman between 18 and 29 years old with acute or convalescent COVID-19. CDR3 coding DNA: TGTGCCAGCAGCCAATCGGGACAGAACACTGAAGCTTTCTTT. Translated: CASSQSGQNTEAFF.